The 17 T cell receptor beta chains in this list originate from one sample, sequenced in a study of T cells in localized non-small cell lung cancer. Assay used: immunoSEQ multiplex PCR; TCRdb lists only in-frame clones, some missing. The sample consists of tens of thousands of clones, approximately 84% of them appearing once. The sample here was peripheral blood, taken before any cancer treatment. The receptors come from a female donor over 55 with stage I lung adenocarcinoma.

The rearrangement links TRBV6-1 to TRBJ1-3, with unresolved D. Trimming took 1 base from V and 8 from J, leaving 18 bases between them. CDR3 length: 16 residues. Germline CDR1 reads MNHNS; CDR2 reads SASEGT. CDR3 in DNA: TGTGCCAGCAGTGAAGTTGGCAGAAGGGTATCGTACACCATATATTTT. It translates to CASSEVGRRVSYTIYF.

Only one count was recorded for this clone. J is TRBJ2-5 and V is TRBV9; a possible D gene is TRBD1 (6 bases). Germline V lookup: CDR1 SGDLS, CDR2 YYNGEE. CDR3 length: 16 residues. The germline V and J ends were trimmed by 2 bases and 5 bases, with 19 bases remaining between them. The CDR3 DNA is TGTGCCAGCAGCGTGGCAACCAAGGGCGGACAGGAGACCCAGTACTTC. Its translation: CASSVATKGGQETQYF.

The chain joins TRBV18 to TRBJ2-7; D may be TRBD2 (7 bases). The CDR3 is 12 amino acids. CDR1 KGHSH and CDR2 LQKENI come from the germline V gene. Trimming removed 5 bases at V and 6 bases at J, with 11 bases between. The CDR3 sequence: CASSKGGSEQYF. The CDR3 bases are TGTGCCAGCTCAAAGGGGGGGTCCGAGCAGTACTTC.

The V gene is TRBV10-1, the J gene TRBJ2-1, with D possibly TRBD1 on 6 matching bases. Germline V gene data show CDR1 as WNHNN and CDR2 as SYGVQD (reference sequence). This CDR3 has 14 residues. V lost 4 bases and J 4 bases, leaving 11 bases between the germline ends. DNA of the CDR3: TGCGCCAGCAGTGCAGGGGCTAGGTACAATGAGCAGTTCTTC. Protein product: CASSAGARYNEQFF.

This clone has a single count. The CDR3, as DNA: TGTGCCAGCAGCCGGGGACTAGCGGGGCTAAGCTCCTACGAGCAGTACTTC. Protein: CASSRGLAGLSSYEQYF. The rearrangement joins TRBV5-6 to TRBJ2-7, with 13 bases aligning to TRBD2. V shed 4 bases, J shed 0 bases, and the junction held 7 bases outside the gene matches. Germline-derived CDR1 and CDR2 are SGHDT and YYEEEE. This CDR3 has 17 residues.

The chain combines TRBV11-3 with TRBJ2-3; 7 positions agree with TRBD2. V gave up 3 bases and J gave up 1 base; unmatched junction bases: 4. There are 15 residues in the CDR3. Germline values: CDR1 SGHNT, CDR2 YENEEA. Here the CDR3 reads CASSLGTSGTDTQYF. CDR3 nucleotide sequence: TGTGCCAGCAGCTTGGGAACTAGCGGCACAGATACGCAGTATTTT.

This clone was seen only once. Other DNA sequences in this sample translate to the same CDR3. V is TRBV30 and J is TRBJ1-5, with TRBD1 as a possible D gene (5 bases). V dropped 5 bases and J dropped 7 bases, with 21 bases sitting between them. Germline CDR1 is GTSNPN and CDR2 is SVGIG (reference sequence). The CDR3 has 15 amino acids. The CDR3 region is CAWAGGRGDGQPQHF. In nucleotides, the CDR3 is TGTGCCTGGGCCGGGGGTCGGGGGGACGGGCAGCCCCAGCATTTT.

The V and J genes are TRBV7-9 and TRBJ2-2; the D is unclear. Trimming removed 1 base at V and 4 bases at J, with 4 bases between. The CDR3 length is 13 residues. From germline, CDR1 is SEHNR and CDR2 FQNEAQ (reference sequence). CDR3 sequence (DNA): TGTGCCAGCAGCTTAGAGGCCACCGGGGAGCTGTTTTTT. Its protein is CASSLEATGELFF.

The gene calls are TRBV25-1 and TRBJ1-1; 9 bases align to TRBD1. CDR1 is MGHDK and CDR2 is SYGVNS in the germline V gene. Germline trimming cut 2 bases from V and 0 bases from J; bases unmatched to any gene: 1. The CDR3 spans 15 residues. CDR3: CASSERDRVNTEAFF. CDR3 DNA sequence: TGTGCCAGCAGTGAACGGGACAGGGTGAACACTGAAGCTTTCTTT.

The gene calls are TRBV18 and TRBJ1-1, with D unclear. V was pared by 7 bases and J by 3 bases, with 12 bases between. Germline CDR1 is KGHSH and CDR2 is LQKENI. The CDR3 has 13 amino acids. The CDR3 region has the DNA TGTGCCAGCTTCCCGGGTAGGGACACTGAAGCTTTCTTT. Protein product: CASFPGRDTEAFF. Drawing the rest from reference TRBV18 and TRBJ1-1, the complete variable domain is NAGVMQNPRHLVRRRGQEARLRCSPMKGHSHVYWYRQLPEEGLKFMVYLQKENIIDESGMPKERFSAEFPKEGPSILRIQQVVRGDSAAYFCASFPGRDTEAFFGQGTRLTVV.

The V call is TRBV6-1, the J call TRBJ1-5; D gene unclear. Germline-derived CDR1 and CDR2 are MNHNS and SASEGT. The CDR3 is 13 amino acids. The ends were cut back, 0 bases at V and 4 bases at J, with 4 bases in the middle. CDR3 amino acids: CASSEAGNQPQHF. The CDR3 coding sequence is TGTGCCAGCAGTGAAGCCGGGAATCAGCCCCAGCATTTT.

The rearrangement joins TRBV10-3 to TRBJ2-3; 10 bases line up with TRBD2. The CDR3 is 13 amino acids. Germline V lookup: CDR1 ENHRY, CDR2 SYGVKD. This chain's CDR3 is CALGTSGTDTQYF. CDR3 bases: TGTGCTCTGGGGACTAGCGGCACAGATACGCAGTATTTT.

This clone has only a few counts. V gene TRBV15 combines with J gene TRBJ2-5; D ambiguous. The CDR3 is 13 residues long. Germline values: CDR1 LNHNV, CDR2 YYDKDF (reference sequence). V gave up 0 bases and J gave up 4 bases, with 6 bases separating them. CDR3 sequence: CATSRDLGETQYF. The CDR3 coding sequence is TGTGCCACCAGCAGAGATTTGGGAGAGACCCAGTACTTC.

The chain has TRBV25-1 and TRBJ2-2; no definite D call. V was clipped by 5 bases and J by 0 bases, with 7 bases between them. The CDR3 runs 14 residues. Germline CDR1 and CDR2: MGHDK and SYGVNS. CDR3 nucleotides: TGTGCCAGCAGTTCTCGCGCGAACACCGGGGAGCTGTTTTTT. Residues: CASSSRANTGELFF.

This chain joins TRBV5-4 and TRBJ2-2, with 7 bases that match TRBD2. The CDR3 length is 16 residues. Germline CDR1 and CDR2: SGHNT and YYREEE (reference sequence). With 2 bases clipped from V and 2 bases from J, the junction kept 6 bases outside the gene matches. For the CDR3, the DNA is TGTGCCAGCAGCTTATGGGGCGGGGGAAACACCGGGGAGCTGTTTTTT. Amino acid sequence: CASSLWGGGNTGELFF.

In this sample, this clone turned up once. The chain has TRBV7-2 and TRBJ2-1, with 12 bases fitting TRBD2. J gave up 2 bases and V 5 bases, and 7 bases lay outside the gene matches. This CDR3 is 17 amino acids long. The V gene's germline CDR1 is SGHTA and CDR2 FQGNSA. DNA for the CDR3: TGTGCCAGCAGCCTTGTTCGGACTAGCGGGGCCTACAATGAGCAGTTCTTC. Amino acid sequence: CASSLVRTSGAYNEQFF.

The rearrangement links TRBV25-1 to TRBJ2-5; maybe TRBD2 (6 bases). With the DNA end fitting TRBJ2-7 better, the J assignment may be wrong. Germline V gene sequence: CDR1 MGHDK, CDR2 SYGVNS. The CDR3 length is 16 residues. DNA of the CDR3: TGTGCCAGCAGTGAATATTCCCTGCGGGGCAACTACGAGCAGTACTTC. Its protein product is CASSEYSLRGNYEQYF.